The 4 T cell receptor beta chains listed next were all sequenced from one sample in a study of OX40 agonist ivuxolimab in advanced cancers. Here immunoSEQ multiplex PCR was the method, and the copy in TCRdb shows in-frame clones only, minus some. Counted here are some 80,000 clones, 85% to 95% occurring once; the ten biggest clones make up approximately 5%. The input for sequencing was CD4+ or CD8+ T cells sorted from blood, taken in a trial of the OX40 agonist ivuxolimab. The receptors originated from an adult with an advanced solid tumor such as melanoma, head and neck, liver or kidney cancer.

The chain has TRBV28 and TRBJ2-7; 7 nucleotides align to TRBD2. Germline CDR1 reads MDHEN; CDR2 reads SYDVKM. This CDR3 has 15 residues. The trim removed 6 bases at V and 0 bases at J, leaving 8 bases unmatched. The CDR3, as DNA: TGTGCCAGCAGCCTCACAGCGGGAAGCTCCTACGAGCAGTACTTC. This translates into CASSLTAGSSYEQYF.

This clone was counted once. The chain carries TRBV4-3 and TRBJ1-1, with a tentative D call TRBD1 (6 bases). V was cut by 4 bases and J by 6 bases, with 15 bases left in between. In germline, CDR1 is LGHNA, CDR2 YSLEER. CDR3 length: 14 amino acids. CDR3 DNA sequence: TGCGCCAGCAGCCGAAAGGGGGGGGGTGCTGAAGCTTTCTTT. It codes for CASSRKGGGAEAFF.

J is TRBJ1-2 and V is TRBV7-2; the D gene is possibly TRBD1 (6 bases). Germline assignment: CDR1 SGHTA and CDR2 FQGNSA. This CDR3 has 16 residues. V was pared by 5 bases and J by 0 bases, with 16 bases between. CDR3: CASSQDRNPANYGYTF. CDR3 sequence (DNA): TGTGCCAGCAGCCAGGACAGAAATCCAGCTAACTATGGCTACACCTTC. The whole variable domain, remainder taken from reference TRBV7-2 and TRBJ1-2, is GAGVSQSPSNKVTEKGKDVELRCDPISGHTALYWYRQSLGQGLEFLIYFQGNSAPDKSGLPSDRFSAERTGGSVSTLTIQRTQQEDSAVYLCASSQDRNPANYGYTFGSGTRLTVV.

The rearrangement uses TRBV9 and TRBJ2-7; 8 positions match TRBD1. The germline V gene encodes CDR1 SGDLS and CDR2 YYNGEE. The J segment lost 3 bases and the V segment lost 4 bases, leaving 9 bases of the junction unmatched. The CDR3 sequence is 15 residues long. The CDR3 here is CASSSQTGANYEQYF. CDR3 bases: TGTGCCAGCAGCTCCCAGACAGGGGCGAACTACGAGCAGTACTTC.